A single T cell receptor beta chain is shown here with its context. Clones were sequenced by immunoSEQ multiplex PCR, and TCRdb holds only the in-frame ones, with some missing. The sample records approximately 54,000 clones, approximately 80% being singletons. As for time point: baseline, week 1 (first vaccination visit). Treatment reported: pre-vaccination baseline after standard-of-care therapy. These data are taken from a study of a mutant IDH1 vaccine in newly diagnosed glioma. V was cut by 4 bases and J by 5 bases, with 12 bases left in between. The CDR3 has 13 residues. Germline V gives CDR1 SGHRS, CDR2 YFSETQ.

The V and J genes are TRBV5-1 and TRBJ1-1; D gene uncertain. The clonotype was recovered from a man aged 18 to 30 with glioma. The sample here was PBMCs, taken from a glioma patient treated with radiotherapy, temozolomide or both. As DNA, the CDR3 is TGCGCCAGCAGCCCCGAGACTCTTACTGAAGCTTTCTTT. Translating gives CASSPETLTEAFF. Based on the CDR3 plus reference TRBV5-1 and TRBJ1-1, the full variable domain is KAGVTQTPRYLIKTRGQQVTLSCSPISGHRSVSWYQQTPGQGLQFLFEYFSETQRNKGNFPGRFSGRQFSNSRSEMNVSTLELGDSALYLCASSPETLTEAFFGQGTRLTVV.